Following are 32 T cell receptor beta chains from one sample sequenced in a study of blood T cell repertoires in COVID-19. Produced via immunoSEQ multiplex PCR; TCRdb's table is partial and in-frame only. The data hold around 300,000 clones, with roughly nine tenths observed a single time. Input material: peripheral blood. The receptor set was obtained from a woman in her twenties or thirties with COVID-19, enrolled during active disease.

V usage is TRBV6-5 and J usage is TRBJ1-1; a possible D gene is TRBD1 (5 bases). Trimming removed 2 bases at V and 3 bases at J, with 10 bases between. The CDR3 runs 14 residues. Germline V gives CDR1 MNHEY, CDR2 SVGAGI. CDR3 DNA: TGTGCCAGCAGTTACGGGGGAGGGGACACTGAAGCTTTCTTT. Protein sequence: CASSYGGGDTEAFF.

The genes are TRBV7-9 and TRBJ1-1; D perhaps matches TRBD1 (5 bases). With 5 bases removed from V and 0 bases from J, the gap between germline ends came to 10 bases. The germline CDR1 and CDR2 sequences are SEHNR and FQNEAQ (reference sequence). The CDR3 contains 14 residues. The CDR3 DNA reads TGTGCCAGCAGCCCAGGGCACATGAACACTGAAGCTTTCTTT. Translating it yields CASSPGHMNTEAFF.

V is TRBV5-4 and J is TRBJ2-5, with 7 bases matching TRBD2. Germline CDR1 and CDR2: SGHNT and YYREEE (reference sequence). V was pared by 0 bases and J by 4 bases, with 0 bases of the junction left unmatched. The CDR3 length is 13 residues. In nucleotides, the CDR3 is TGTGCCAGCAGCTTGGTAGCGGGAGAGACCCAGTACTTC. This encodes CASSLVAGETQYF.

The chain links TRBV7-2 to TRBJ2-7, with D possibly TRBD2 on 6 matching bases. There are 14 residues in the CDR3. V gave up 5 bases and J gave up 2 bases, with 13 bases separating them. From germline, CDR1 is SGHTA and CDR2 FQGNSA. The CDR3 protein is CASSPSVGTYEQYF. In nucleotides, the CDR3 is TGTGCCAGCAGCCCTAGCGTGGGGACCTACGAGCAGTACTTC.

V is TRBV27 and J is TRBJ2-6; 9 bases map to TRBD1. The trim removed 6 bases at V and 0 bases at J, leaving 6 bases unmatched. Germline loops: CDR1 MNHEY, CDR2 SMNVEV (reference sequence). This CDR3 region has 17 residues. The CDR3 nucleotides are TGTGCCAGCAGGCGGGACAGGGTTGTCTCTGGGGCCAACGTCCTGACTTTC. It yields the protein CASRRDRVVSGANVLTF.

The CDR3 sequence is CASSEQAGGPYEQYF. The DNA for the CDR3 is TGTGCCAGCAGTGAACAGGCGGGAGGGCCCTACGAGCAGTACTTC. The V call is TRBV6-1, the J call TRBJ2-7, with 9 bases identical to TRBD2. The CDR3 is made up of 15 amino acids. With 2 bases clipped from V and 2 bases from J, the junction kept 4 bases outside the gene matches. In germline, CDR1 is MNHNS, CDR2 SASEGT.

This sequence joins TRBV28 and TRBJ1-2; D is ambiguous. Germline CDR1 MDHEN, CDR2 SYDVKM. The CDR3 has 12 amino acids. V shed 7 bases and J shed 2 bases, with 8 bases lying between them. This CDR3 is CASMTSNYGYTF. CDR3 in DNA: TGTGCCAGCATGACATCAAACTATGGCTACACCTTC.

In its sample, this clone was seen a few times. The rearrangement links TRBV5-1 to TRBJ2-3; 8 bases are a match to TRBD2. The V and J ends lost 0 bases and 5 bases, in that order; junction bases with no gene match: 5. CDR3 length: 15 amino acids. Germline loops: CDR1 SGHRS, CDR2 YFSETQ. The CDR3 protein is CASSLAGGPQDTQYF. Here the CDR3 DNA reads TGCGCCAGCAGCTTGGCGGGAGGGCCACAAGATACGCAGTATTTT. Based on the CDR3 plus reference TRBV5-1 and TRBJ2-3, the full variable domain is KAGVTQTPRYLIKTRGQQVTLSCSPISGHRSVSWYQQTPGQGLQFLFEYFSETQRNKGNFPGRFSGRQFSNSRSEMNVSTLELGDSALYLCASSLAGGPQDTQYFGPGTRLTVL.

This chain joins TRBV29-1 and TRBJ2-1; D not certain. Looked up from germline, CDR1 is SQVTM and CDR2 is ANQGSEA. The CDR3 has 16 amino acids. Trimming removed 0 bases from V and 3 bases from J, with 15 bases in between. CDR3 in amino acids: CSVEDPNRHNYNEQFF. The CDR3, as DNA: TGCAGCGTTGAAGATCCCAACAGACATAACTACAATGAGCAGTTCTTC.

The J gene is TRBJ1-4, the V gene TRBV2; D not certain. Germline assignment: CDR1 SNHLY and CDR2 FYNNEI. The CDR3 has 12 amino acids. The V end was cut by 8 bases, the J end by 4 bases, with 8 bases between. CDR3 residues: CASRRDNEKLFF. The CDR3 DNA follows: TGTGCCAGCCGGAGGGATAATGAAAAACTGTTTTTT.

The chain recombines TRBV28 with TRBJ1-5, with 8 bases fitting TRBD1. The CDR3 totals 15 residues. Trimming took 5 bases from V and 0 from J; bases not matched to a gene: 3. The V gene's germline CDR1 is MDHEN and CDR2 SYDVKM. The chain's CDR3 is CASSTGGHSNQPQHF. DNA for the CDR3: TGTGCCAGCAGTACAGGGGGGCATAGCAATCAGCCCCAGCATTTT.

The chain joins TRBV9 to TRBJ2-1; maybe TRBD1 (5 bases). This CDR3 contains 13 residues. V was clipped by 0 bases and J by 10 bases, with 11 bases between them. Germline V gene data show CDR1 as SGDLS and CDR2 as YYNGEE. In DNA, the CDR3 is TGTGCCAGCAGCGTAGACACAGGCCGGGAGCAGTTCTTC. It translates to CASSVDTGREQFF.

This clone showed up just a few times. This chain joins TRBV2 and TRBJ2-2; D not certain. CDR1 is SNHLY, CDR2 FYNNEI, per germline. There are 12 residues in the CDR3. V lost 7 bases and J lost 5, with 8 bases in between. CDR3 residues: CASILRTGELFF. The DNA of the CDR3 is TGTGCCAGCATCCTGAGAACCGGGGAGCTGTTTTTT.

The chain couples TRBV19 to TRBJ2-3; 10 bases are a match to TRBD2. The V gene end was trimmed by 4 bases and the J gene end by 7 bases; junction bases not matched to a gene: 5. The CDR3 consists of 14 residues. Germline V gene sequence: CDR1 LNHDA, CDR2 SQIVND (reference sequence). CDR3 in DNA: TGTGCCAGTAGTACTAGCGGGGGCTCGTATACGCAGTATTTT. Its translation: CASSTSGGSYTQYF.

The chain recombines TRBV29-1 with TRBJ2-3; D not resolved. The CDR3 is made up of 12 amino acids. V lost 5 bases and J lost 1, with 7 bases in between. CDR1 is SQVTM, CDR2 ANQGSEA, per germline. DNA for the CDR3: TGCAGCGTTAATCCCGGCACAGATACGCAGTATTTT. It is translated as CSVNPGTDTQYF.

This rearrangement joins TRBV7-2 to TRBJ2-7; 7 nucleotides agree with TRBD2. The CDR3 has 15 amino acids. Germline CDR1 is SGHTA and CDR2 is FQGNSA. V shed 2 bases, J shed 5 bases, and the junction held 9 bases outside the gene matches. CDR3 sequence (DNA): TGTGCCAGCAGCTTATATGGGGGAGCGGGGAACGAGCAGTACTTC. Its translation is CASSLYGGAGNEQYF.

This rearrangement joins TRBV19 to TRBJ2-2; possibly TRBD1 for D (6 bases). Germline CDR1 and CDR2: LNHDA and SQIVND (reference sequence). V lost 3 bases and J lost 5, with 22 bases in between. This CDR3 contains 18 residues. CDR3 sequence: CASSIVFQGPKGTGELFF. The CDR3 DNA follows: TGTGCCAGTAGTATCGTATTTCAGGGGCCGAAAGGGACCGGGGAGCTGTTTTTT.

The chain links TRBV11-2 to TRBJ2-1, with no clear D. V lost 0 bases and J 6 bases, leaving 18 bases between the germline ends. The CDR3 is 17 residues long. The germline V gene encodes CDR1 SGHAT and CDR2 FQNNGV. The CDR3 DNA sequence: TGTGCCAGCAGCTTAGACCCACAGCTACGGAAAGGCAATGAGCAGTTCTTC. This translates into CASSLDPQLRKGNEQFF.

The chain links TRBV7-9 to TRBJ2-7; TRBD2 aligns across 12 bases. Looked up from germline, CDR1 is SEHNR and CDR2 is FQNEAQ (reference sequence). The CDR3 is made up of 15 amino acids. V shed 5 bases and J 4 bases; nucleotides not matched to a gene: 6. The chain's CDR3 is CASSPKTSGGYEQYF. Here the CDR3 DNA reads TGTGCCAGCAGCCCAAAGACTAGCGGGGGATACGAGCAGTACTTC.

CDR3: CASSLVVSGRSSDTQYF. The CDR3 DNA reads TGTGCCAGCAGCTTAGTGGTTAGCGGGAGATCGTCAGATACGCAGTATTTT. V usage is TRBV11-2 and J usage is TRBJ2-3; TRBD2 matches 9 bases. Germline V gene lookup returns CDR1 SGHAT and CDR2 FQNNGV. V lost 1 base and J lost 4; bases outside the gene matches: 9. The CDR3 covers 17 residues.

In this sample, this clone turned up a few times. For the CDR3, the DNA is TGTGCCAGCTCAGGTGGTACTAGCACAGATACGCAGTATTTT. It encodes CASSGGTSTDTQYF. The chain carries TRBV18 and TRBJ2-3; D is undetermined. Germline values: CDR1 KGHSH, CDR2 LQKENI. Trimming cost V 5 bases and J 0 bases, with 9 bases left between them. The CDR3 has 14 residues.

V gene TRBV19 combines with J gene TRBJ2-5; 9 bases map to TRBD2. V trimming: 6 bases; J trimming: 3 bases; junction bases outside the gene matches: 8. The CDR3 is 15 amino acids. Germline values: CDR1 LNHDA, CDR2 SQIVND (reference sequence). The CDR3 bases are TGTGCCAGTAGGCGAACCTCTAGCGGGGAAGAGACCCAGTACTTC. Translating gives CASRRTSSGEETQYF. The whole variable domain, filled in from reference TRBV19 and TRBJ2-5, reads DGGITQSPKYLFRKEGQNVTLSCEQNLNHDAMYWYRQDPGQGLRLIYYSQIVNDFQKGDIAEGYSVSREKKESFPLTVTSAQKNPTAFYLCASRRTSSGEETQYFGPGTRLLVL.

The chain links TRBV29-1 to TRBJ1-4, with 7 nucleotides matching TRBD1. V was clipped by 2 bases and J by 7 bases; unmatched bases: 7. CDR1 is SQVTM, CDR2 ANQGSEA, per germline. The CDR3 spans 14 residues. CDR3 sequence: CSVETGQVPEKLFF. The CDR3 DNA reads TGCAGCGTTGAAACAGGACAGGTTCCTGAAAAACTGTTTTTT.

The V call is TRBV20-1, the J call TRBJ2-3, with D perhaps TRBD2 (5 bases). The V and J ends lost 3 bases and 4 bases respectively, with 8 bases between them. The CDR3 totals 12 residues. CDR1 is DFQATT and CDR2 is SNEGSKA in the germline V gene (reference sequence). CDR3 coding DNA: TGCAGTGCTAGTGGGGAGTCAGATACGCAGTATTTT. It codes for CSASGESDTQYF.

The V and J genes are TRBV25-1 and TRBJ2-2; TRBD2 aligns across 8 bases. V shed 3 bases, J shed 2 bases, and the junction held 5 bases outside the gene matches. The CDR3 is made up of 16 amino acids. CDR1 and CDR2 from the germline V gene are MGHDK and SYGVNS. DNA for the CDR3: TGTGCCAGCAGTGATAACGGACTAGCTAACACCGGGGAGCTGTTTTTT. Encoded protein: CASSDNGLANTGELFF.

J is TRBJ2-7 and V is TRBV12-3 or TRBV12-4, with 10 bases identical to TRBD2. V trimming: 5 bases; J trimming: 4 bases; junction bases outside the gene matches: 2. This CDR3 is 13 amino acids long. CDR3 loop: CASSSGRAYEQYF. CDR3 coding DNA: TGTGCCAGCAGTAGCGGGAGGGCATACGAGCAGTACTTC.

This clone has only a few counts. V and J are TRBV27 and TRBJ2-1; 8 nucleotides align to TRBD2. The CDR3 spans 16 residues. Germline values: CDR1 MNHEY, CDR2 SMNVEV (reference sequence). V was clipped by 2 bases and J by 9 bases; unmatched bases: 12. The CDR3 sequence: CASSLMGGRTPGEQFF. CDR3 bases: TGTGCCAGCAGTTTAATGGGCGGGAGGACCCCGGGTGAGCAGTTCTTC.

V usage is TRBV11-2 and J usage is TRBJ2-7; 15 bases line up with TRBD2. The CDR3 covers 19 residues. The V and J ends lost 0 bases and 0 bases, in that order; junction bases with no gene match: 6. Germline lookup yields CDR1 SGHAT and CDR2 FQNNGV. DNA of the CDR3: TGTGCCAGCAGCTTAGATCCGGGACTAGCGGGAGGAAGCTCCTACGAGCAGTACTTC. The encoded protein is CASSLDPGLAGGSSYEQYF.

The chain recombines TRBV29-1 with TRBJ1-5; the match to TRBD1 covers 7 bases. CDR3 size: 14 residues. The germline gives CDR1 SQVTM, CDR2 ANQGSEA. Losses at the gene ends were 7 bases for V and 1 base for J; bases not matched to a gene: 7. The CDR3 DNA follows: TGCAGCGCCCGGACAGGTAGCAGCAATCAGCCCCAGCATTTT. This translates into CSARTGSSNQPQHF.

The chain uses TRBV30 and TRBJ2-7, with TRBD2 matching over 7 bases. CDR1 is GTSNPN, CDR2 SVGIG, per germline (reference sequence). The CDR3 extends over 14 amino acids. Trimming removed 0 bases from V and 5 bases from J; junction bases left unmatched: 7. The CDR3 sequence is CAWSVGGLVDEQYF. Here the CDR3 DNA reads TGTGCCTGGAGTGTCGGAGGACTAGTTGACGAGCAGTACTTC.

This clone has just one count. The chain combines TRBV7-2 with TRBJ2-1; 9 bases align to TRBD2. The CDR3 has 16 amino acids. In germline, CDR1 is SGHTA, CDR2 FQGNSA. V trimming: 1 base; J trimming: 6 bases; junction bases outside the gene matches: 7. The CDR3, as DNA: TGTGCCAGCAGCTTAGAGGCTAGCGGGACTGGCAATGAGCAGTTCTTC. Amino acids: CASSLEASGTGNEQFF.

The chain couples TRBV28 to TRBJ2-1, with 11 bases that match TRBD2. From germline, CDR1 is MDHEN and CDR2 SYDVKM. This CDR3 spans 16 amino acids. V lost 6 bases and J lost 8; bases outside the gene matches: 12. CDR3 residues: CASSPVSGRAGDEQFF. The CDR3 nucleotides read TGTGCCAGCAGCCCGGTTAGCGGGAGGGCCGGGGATGAGCAGTTCTTC.